Each of the 2 T cell receptor beta chains below was sequenced from the same sample in a study of T cell repertoires in cytomegalovirus infection. From the reads, TCRdb called clonotypes with MiXCR, one entry per CDR3 protein. The top ten hold 55% to 65% of the sample, which has tens of thousands of distinct CDR3 sequences, roughly a fifth seen once. Their antigens remain unidentified. Specimen: CD8+ T cells from cultured PBMCs, collected from culture after CMV antigen stimulation. These receptors all stem from a human donor in good health (CMV status not recorded). Some clones in this sample may be carry-over from other donors' samples.

V gene TRBV11-1 combines with J gene TRBJ1-2, with a possible D match to TRBD1 (6 bases). Germline V gene data show CDR1 as SGHAT and CDR2 as FQDESV (reference sequence). V lost 4 bases and J 1 base, leaving 13 bases between the germline ends. The CDR3 has 15 amino acids. CDR3 in DNA: TGTGCCAGCAGCTCCAACAGGGACTATAACTATGGCTACACCTTC. It codes for CASSSNRDYNYGYTF.

The rearrangement uses TRBV7-2 and TRBJ1-4; D uncertain. The V end was cut by 3 bases, the J end by 0 bases, with 14 bases between. This CDR3 has 17 residues. The germline V gene has CDR1 SGHTA and CDR2 FQGNSA. Here the CDR3 reads CASSFGSGLPTNEKLFF. The CDR3 DNA is TGTGCCAGCAGCTTCGGGTCAGGACTACCAACTAATGAAAAACTGTTTTTT.